The source of this T cell receptor beta chain is a study of technical replicates of blood from several donors. In germline, CDR1 is SEHNR, CDR2 FQNEAQ (reference sequence). V was pared by 0 bases and J by 2 bases, with 9 bases between. The CDR3 is 15 amino acids. TCRdb keeps only in-frame clones here, not all; method: immunoSEQ multiplex PCR. The sample records more than 15,000 clones, 82% being singletons. The clonotype was recovered from a human donor in good health. Some clones in this sample may be carry-over from other donors' samples. The V and J genes are TRBV7-9 and TRBJ2-3; D perhaps matches TRBD1 (5 bases). Sequencing used PBMCs. CDR3 nucleotides: TGTGCCAGCAGCTTAGCCCCGACAGCCACAGATACGCAGTATTTT. It encodes CASSLAPTATDTQYF. Complete variable domain (other parts from reference TRBV7-9 and TRBJ2-3): DTGVSQNPRHKITKRGQNVTFRCDPISEHNRLYWYRQTLGQGPEFLTYFQNEAQLEKSRLLSDRFSAERPKGSFSTLEIQRTEQGDSAMYLCASSLAPTATDTQYFGPGTRLTVL.